A selection of T cell receptor beta chains follows, all from one sample in a study of cytomegalovirus exposure and HLA in healthy donors. Data came from immunoSEQ multiplex PCR; TCRdb stores just in-frame clones and leaves some out. The sample consists of under 85,000 clones, 92% of them appearing once. The sample consisted of PBMCs. Receptors were obtained from a man aged 18 to 29 in good health and CMV-seropositive. The CDR3 runs from the conserved cysteine through the conserved F or W. The D gene is left open where the match is weak. Size values are once, few and many counts, or a class for expanded clones, and some rows have none.

>-|-|TRBV19|TRBJ1-4
TGTGCCAGCGAGAACCTACGAGCAACTAATGAAAAACTGTTTTTT
CASENLRATNEKLFF
>-|-|TRBV9|TRBJ2-5
TGTGCCAGCAGCGCCGTCCCGGGTTCTCAAGAGACCCAGTACTTC
CASSAVPGSQETQYF
>-|-|TRBV5-1|TRBJ2-1
TGCGCCAGCAGCTTGGGGAGCTCCTACAATGAGCAGTTCTTC
CASSLGSSYNEQFF
>TRBD2|-|TRBV6-5|TRBJ2-5
TGTGCCAGCAGTTACTCGCGGGGGACGAGGGAGACCCAGTACTTC
CASSYSRGTRETQYF
>TRBD2|-|TRBV5-5|TRBJ2-1
TGTGCCAGCAGCTTGAATGCCAGGACTAGCCTTGAGCAGTTCTTC
CASSLNARTSLEQFF
>TRBD1|-|TRBV10-3|TRBJ1-1
TGTGCCATCAGTGGAGCCGGGACAGGGAACACTGAAGCTTTCTTT
CAISGAGTGNTEAFF
>-|-|TRBV28|TRBJ2-7
TGTGCCAGCAGAGGGAGGATCCCGTACGAGCAGTACTTC
CASRGRIPYEQYF
>TRBD2|-|TRBV10-3|TRBJ2-5
TGTGCCATAGGCCCGGGAGGGAGAGAGACCCAGTACTTC
CAIGPGGRETQYF
>-|few|TRBV4-2|TRBJ2-3
TGTGCCAGCAGCCAAGAAGGGGGCACAGATACGCAGTATTTT
CASSQEGGTDTQYF
>-|-|TRBV19|TRBJ1-5
TGTGCCAGTAGTATAAATAGAAGCAATCAGCCCCAGCATTTT
CASSINRSNQPQHF
>-|-|TRBV27|TRBJ2-5
TGTGCCAGCAGTTCCTCGGACACCGGGGAGACCCAGTACTTC
CASSSSDTGETQYF
>-|-|TRBV6-5|TRBJ1-2
TGTGCCAGCAGGAGTGCAGGGGACTATGGCTACACCTTC
CASRSAGDYGYTF
>-|-|TRBV18|TRBJ1-5
TGTGCCAGCTCAGTGGGCCAGGTCAATCAGCCCCAGCATTTT
CASSVGQVNQPQHF
>-|-|TRBV6-1|TRBJ2-2
TGTGCCAGCAACTTCGACACCGGGGAGCTGTTTTTT
CASNFDTGELFF
>TRBD2|-|TRBV10-3|TRBJ2-7
TGTGCCATCAGTACGGGACTATTCGACTACGAGCAGTACTTC
CAISTGLFDYEQYF
>TRBD1|-|TRBV28|TRBJ2-7
TGTGCCAGCAGGACAGGGGCGCGCTACGAGCAGTACTTC
CASRTGARYEQYF
>-|-|TRBV9|TRBJ2-5
TGTGCCAGCAGCGTAGTGGCGGGGAAGCAAGAGACCCAGTACTTC
CASSVVAGKQETQYF
>TRBD1|once|TRBV5-1|TRBJ1-1
TGCGCCAGCAGCTTGTTGGGACAGGGGGACGGCACTGAAGCTTTCTTT
CASSLLGQGDGTEAFF
>TRBD1|-|TRBV7-3|TRBJ2-7
TGTGCCAGCAGCCCCTATGGGACAGGGGACTACGAGCAGTACTTC
CASSPYGTGDYEQYF
>-|-|TRBV13|TRBJ1-1
TGTGCCAGCAGCCACGAGAGGGAGACCACTGAAGCTTTCTTT
CASSHERETTEAFF
>-|-|TRBV12-5|TRBJ2-2
TGTGCTAGTGGTCCGGGGACTTTCGGGGAGCTGTTTTTT
CASGPGTFGELFF
>-|-|TRBV19|TRBJ2-7
TGTGCCAGTAGTATAGGTCGAGGAAACGAGCAGTACTTC
CASSIGRGNEQYF
>TRBD1|-|TRBV10-3|TRBJ2-5
TGTGCCATCAGCCACGGGACAGGGACAGAGACCCAGTACTTC
CAISHGTGTETQYF
>-|-|TRBV7-9|TRBJ2-5
TGTGCCAGCAGCCTTGAGACATTTCAAGAGACCCAGTACTTC
CASSLETFQETQYF
>-|-|TRBV2|TRBJ2-3
TGTGCCAGCAGGGCAGAGACTAGCACAGATACGCAGTATTTT
CASRAETSTDTQYF
>-|-|TRBV11-2|TRBJ2-3
TGTGCCAGCAGCTTTAGGGGGGGGACAGATACGCAGTATTTT
CASSFRGGTDTQYF
>TRBD1|-|TRBV29-1|TRBJ2-5
TGCAGCGTCGCGACAGGGGGGCAAGAGACCCAGTACTTC
CSVATGGQETQYF
>TRBD2|-|TRBV9|TRBJ2-5
TGTGCCAGCAGCGTAGCCCGACTAGCGGGAAGGGAGACCCAGTACTTC
CASSVARLAGRETQYF
>TRBD1|-|TRBV28|TRBJ2-7
TGTGCCAGCAGCGGACAGGCCCGCTCCTACGAGCAGTACTTC
CASSGQARSYEQYF
>TRBD1|-|TRBV28|TRBJ1-2
TGTGCCAGCAGTGGACAGGGAGGTAACTATGGCTACACCTTC
CASSGQGGNYGYTF
>TRBD2|once|TRBV27|TRBJ2-1
TGTGCCAGCAGTACAAGCCCCACCACCACTAGCGCAACCTACAATGAGCAGTTCTTC
CASSTSPTTTSATYNEQFF
>TRBD2|once|TRBV7-2|TRBJ2-7
TGTGCCAGCAGCTCACGACTAGCGGGAGGCGAGCAGTACTTC
CASSSRLAGGEQYF
>TRBD2|few|TRBV19|TRBJ2-5
TGTGCCAGTAGTTTCGCGGGAGCATTCCAAGAGACCCAGTACTTC
CASSFAGAFQETQYF
>-|-|TRBV5-1|TRBJ2-3
TGCGCCAGCAGCTTGGCTGGCAGGGTGTCAAGCACAGATACGCAGTATTTT
CASSLAGRVSSTDTQYF
>TRBD2|-|TRBV5-1|TRBJ2-6
TGCGCCAGCAGCCCTATTCGGGGTAGCGGGAGAGCTGGGGCCAACGTCCTGACTTTC
CASSPIRGSGRAGANVLTF
>-|-|TRBV9|TRBJ2-2
TGTGCCAGCAGCGTATCCTCCGGGGAGCTGTTTTTT
CASSVSSGELFF
>TRBD1|-|TRBV5-1|TRBJ1-4
TGCGCCAGCAGCCCGGGGACAGGGGGCAATGAAAAACTGTTTTTT
CASSPGTGGNEKLFF
>-|once|TRBV5-1|TRBJ2-1
TGCGCCAGCAGCTTGAAAAGCGGAGGCTACAATGAGCAGTTCTTC
CASSLKSGGYNEQFF